This passage covers 8 T cell receptor beta chains from one sample sequenced in a study of neoadjuvant nivolumab and ipilimumab in lung cancer. TCRdb keeps only in-frame clones here, not all; method: immunoSEQ multiplex PCR. The sample yields fewer than 35,000 clones, 90% seen once. Sequences were derived from peripheral blood, sampled after neoadjuvant nivolumab, alone or with ipilimumab, at or shortly before surgery. The receptors stem from an adult with non-small cell lung cancer.

The count of this clone is one. The chain joins TRBV10-2 to TRBJ2-1, with TRBD2 matching over 15 bases. CDR1 and CDR2 (germline): WSHSY, SAAADI. Trimming removed 5 bases from V and 7 bases from J; junction bases left unmatched: 15. The CDR3 consists of 19 residues. This chain's CDR3 is CASSSTGTSGGKAENEQFF. In nucleotides, the CDR3 is TGCGCCAGCAGTAGTACCGGGACTAGCGGGGGGAAGGCGGAGAATGAGCAGTTCTTC.

V usage is TRBV7-8 and J usage is TRBJ2-7; the D gene is possibly TRBD2 (6 bases). The germline V gene has CDR1 SGHVS and CDR2 FQNEAQ. The CDR3 covers 15 residues. V lost 4 bases, J lost 3 bases, and 16 bases lay in between. CDR3 DNA: TGTGCCAGCAGCTCGGCTCAGGGACTCCGCTACGAGCAGTACTTC. It yields the protein CASSSAQGLRYEQYF. The full variable domain, rest sourced from reference TRBV7-8 and TRBJ2-7, is GAGVSQSPRYKVAKRGQDVALRCDPISGHVSLFWYQQALGQGPEFLTYFQNEAQLDKSGLPSDRFFAERPEGSVSTLKIQRTQQEDSAVYLCASSSAQGLRYEQYFGPGTRLTVT.

V usage is TRBV2 and J usage is TRBJ1-1, with a tentative D call TRBD1 (5 bases). Trimming cost V 6 bases and J 8 bases, with 19 bases left between them. Germline CDR1 SNHLY, CDR2 FYNNEI. The CDR3 contains 14 residues. CDR3 region: CASSLAGTVGEAFF. As DNA, the CDR3 is TGTGCCAGCAGCCTGGCCGGGACCGTGGGGGAAGCTTTCTTT.

V and J are TRBV10-3 and TRBJ2-3; unclear D gene. Trimming took off 10 bases at V and 0 bases at J, with 5 bases between the two ends. Germline CDR1 is ENHRY and CDR2 is SYGVKD. The CDR3 consists of 11 residues. The CDR3 DNA reads TGTGCCAGTTTGAGCACAGATACGCAGTATTTT. Amino acid sequence: CASLSTDTQYF.

This chain uses TRBV4-1 with TRBJ2-1; D perhaps matches TRBD1 (5 bases). Trimming removed 0 bases from V and 12 bases from J, with 18 bases in between. The CDR3 is 15 residues long. Germline lookup yields CDR1 MGHRA and CDR2 YSYEKL. The DNA for the CDR3 is TGCGCCAGCAGCCAAGATCAGCCTGTGGGCAGGGCGCAGTTCTTC. It is translated as CASSQDQPVGRAQFF.

The V gene is TRBV9, the J gene TRBJ1-4; 11 nucleotides match TRBD1. The V and J ends lost 3 bases and 5 bases, in that order; junction bases with no gene match: 6. Germline assignment: CDR1 SGDLS and CDR2 YYNGEE. The CDR3 is 16 amino acids. The CDR3 here is CASSAGGDRGNEKLFF. The CDR3 DNA sequence: TGTGCCAGCAGCGCCGGGGGGGACAGGGGGAATGAAAAACTGTTTTTT.

The rearrangement joins TRBV5-1 to TRBJ2-5; 10 positions match TRBD2. V dropped 1 base and J dropped 4; count of bases not matched to a gene: 7. The CDR3 totals 16 residues. The V gene's germline CDR1 is SGHRS and CDR2 YFSETQ. The CDR3 loop reads CASSLSLAGARETQYF. The CDR3 DNA sequence: TGCGCCAGCAGCTTGAGCCTAGCGGGGGCTAGAGAGACCCAGTACTTC.

The chain recombines TRBV5-1 with TRBJ2-1, with D unclear. CDR3 length equals 11 residues. Germline V gene lookup returns CDR1 SGHRS and CDR2 YFSETQ. V was cut by 1 base and J by 9 bases, with 5 bases left in between. The CDR3 here is CASSLRSEQFF. The CDR3 DNA sequence: TGCGCCAGCAGCTTGAGGAGTGAGCAGTTCTTC.